This is a list of T cell receptor beta chains from one sample in a study of cytomegalovirus exposure and HLA in healthy donors. Only in-frame clones appear in the TCRdb table, and some are missing; sequencing was by immunoSEQ multiplex PCR. This table has tens of thousands of clones, 67% appearing once. Sequencing used PBMCs. Receptors were obtained from a woman aged 50 to 60 in good health and CMV-seropositive. Each CDR3 is given with its conserved first and last residue. The D gene is left open where the match is weak. Some rows have no size entry. The others give once, few or many, or a class for an expanded clone.

v_gene	d_gene	j_gene	abundance	CDR3aa	CDR3nt
TRBV9	TRBD2	TRBJ2-1	.	CASSIRLAGPKDEQFF	TGTGCCAGCAGCATACGACTAGCGGGGCCGAAGGATGAGCAGTTCTTC
TRBV6-4	TRBD1	TRBJ2-1	.	CASAPGGASYEQFF	TGTGCCAGCGCCCCAGGGGGCGCGTCGTATGAGCAGTTCTTC
TRBV19	.	TRBJ1-3	.	CASSINRDVSRNTIYF	TGTGCCAGTAGTATAAACAGGGACGTTAGTAGAAACACCATATATTTT
TRBV2	.	TRBJ2-2	.	CASSLLGGRNTGELFF	TGTGCCAGCAGCTTGCTGGGGGGTCGGAACACCGGGGAGCTGTTTTTT
TRBV6-1	TRBD1	TRBJ1-1	.	CASAQNQGATEAFF	TGTGCCAGCGCCCAGAACCAGGGGGCCACTGAAGCTTTCTTT
TRBV5-8	TRBD1	TRBJ2-2	.	CASSFYPGTGVSGELFF	TGTGCCAGCAGCTTCTACCCCGGGACAGGGGTTTCCGGGGAGCTGTTTTTT
TRBV11-2	.	TRBJ2-5	.	CASSFLSRQETQYF	TGTGCCAGCAGCTTTCTTAGTCGCCAAGAGACCCAGTACTTC
TRBV18	.	TRBJ2-3	.	CASSPRSGFTDTQYF	TGTGCCAGCTCACCACGATCAGGTTTCACAGATACGCAGTATTTT
TRBV7-3	.	TRBJ2-1	.	CASSPTRGGEQFF	TGTGCCAGCAGCCCCACCCGGGGAGGTGAGCAGTTCTTC
TRBV18	.	TRBJ1-5	.	CASSLGLSNQPQHF	TGTGCCAGCTCACTGGGCCTTAGCAATCAGCCCCAGCATTTT
TRBV9	TRBD2	TRBJ2-1	.	CASSGGFLAGGSYNEQFF	TGTGCCAGCAGCGGGGGTTTTTTAGCGGGCGGCTCCTACAATGAGCAGTTCTTC
TRBV6-5	.	TRBJ1-1	.	CASAKGVGTEAFF	TGTGCCAGCGCAAAAGGGGTAGGGACAGAAGCTTTCTTT
TRBV13	TRBD2	TRBJ2-2	.	CASSSPTSPGGTGELFF	TGTGCCAGCAGTTCACCAACCTCGCCGGGGGGTACCGGGGAGCTGTTTTTT
TRBV7-2	TRBD1	TRBJ2-1	.	CASSLGQGPYNEQFF	TGTGCCAGCAGCTTAGGACAGGGCCCCTACAATGAGCAGTTCTTC
TRBV6-5	.	TRBJ1-3	few	CASRTTDSGNTIYF	TGTGCCAGCAGAACTACGGACTCTGGAAACACCATATATTTT
TRBV6-5	.	TRBJ2-1	.	CASSRYNEQFF	TGTGCCAGCAGCAGATACAATGAGCAGTTCTTC
TRBV7-9	.	TRBJ2-6	few	CASSLNDKSGANVLTF	TGTGCCAGCAGCTTAAATGACAAGTCTGGGGCCAACGTCCTGACTTTC
TRBV5-8	.	TRBJ1-1	once	CASSLARAEPGRAFF	TGTGCCAGCAGCTTGGCCAGGGCCGAGCCTGGAAGAGCTTTCTTT
TRBV5-1	.	TRBJ2-3	.	CASSPTTFEDTQYF	TGCGCCAGCAGCCCTACGACTTTTGAAGATACGCAGTATTTT
TRBV5-6	TRBD1	TRBJ2-2	few	CASSPGQSTGELFF	TGTGCCAGCAGTCCGGGACAGTCCACCGGGGAGCTGTTTTTT
TRBV20-1	.	TRBJ1-4	few	CSARFDEKLFF	TGCAGTGCTAGATTCGATGAAAAACTGTTTTTT
TRBV6-6	.	TRBJ2-7	once	CASSYYEGSEQYF	TGTGCCAGCAGTTACTATGAGGGCTCCGAGCAGTACTTC
TRBV10-2	TRBD2	TRBJ2-5	.	CAARRGVGETQYF	TGCGCCGCTCGCCGGGGGGTTGGGGAGACCCAGTACTTC
TRBV9	TRBD2	TRBJ2-2	.	CASSVVGTSGGTRGTGELFF	TGTGCCAGCAGCGTAGTTGGGACTAGCGGGGGTACCCGAGGCACCGGGGAGCTGTTTTTT
TRBV5-5	.	TRBJ1-5	.	CASSLAAGNQPQHF	TGTGCCAGCAGCTTGGCCGCAGGGAATCAGCCCCAGCATTTT
TRBV5-1	.	TRBJ1-1	once	CASSHKQGNTEAFF	TGCGCCAGCAGCCATAAACAGGGGAACACTGAAGCTTTCTTT
TRBV5-4	TRBD1	TRBJ2-6	.	CASSVNRGGSGANVLTF	TGTGCCAGCAGCGTTAACAGGGGCGGCTCTGGGGCCAACGTCCTGACTTTC
TRBV9	.	TRBJ2-3	.	CASSVDAGQSTDTQYF	TGTGCCAGCAGCGTAGACGCAGGGCAGAGCACAGATACGCAGTATTTT
TRBV6-5	TRBD2	TRBJ2-3	few	CASSSIAGRGTDTQYF	TGTGCCAGCAGTTCTATAGCGGGAAGGGGGACAGATACGCAGTATTTT
TRBV25-1	.	TRBJ2-1	.	CASSDSGLNEQFF	TGTGCCAGCAGTGATTCGGGGTTGAATGAGCAGTTCTTC
TRBV19	.	TRBJ1-6	few	CASSIQGRDSPLHF	TGTGCCAGTAGTATCCAGGGCAGGGATTCACCCCTCCACTTT
TRBV18	.	TRBJ1-4	.	CASSPRTLGLGEKLFF	TGTGCCAGCTCACCACGAACTCTGGGACTTGGTGAAAAACTGTTTTTT